The 10 T cell receptor beta chains reported below all come from one sample, sequenced in a study of blood T cell repertoires in COVID-19. Generated by immunoSEQ multiplex PCR, the TCRdb table keeps only in-frame clones and is missing some. The repertoire includes around 200,000 clones, over 80% of them detected once, and around 7% sits in the top ten. The sample consisted of peripheral blood. The receptor set was obtained from a woman aged 40 to 50 with COVID-19, enrolled during active disease.

This chain joins TRBV11-2 and TRBJ2-2, with D possibly matching TRBD1 (6 bases). CDR3 size: 13 residues. Trimming cost V 5 bases and J 5 bases, with 9 bases left between them. Per the germline V gene, CDR1 is SGHAT and CDR2 is FQNNGV. The CDR3 coding sequence is TGTGCCAGCAGCCGGACAGCTACCGGGGAGCTGTTTTTT. Its translation: CASSRTATGELFF. Drawing the rest from reference TRBV11-2 and TRBJ2-2, the complete variable domain is EAGVAQSPRYKIIEKRQSVAFWCNPISGHATLYWYQQILGQGPKLLIQFQNNGVVDDSQLPKDRFSAERLKGVDSTLKIQPAKLEDSAVYLCASSRTATGELFFGEGSRLTVL.

The CDR3 nucleotides are TGTGCCAGCAGTTCAACAGCAAACACTGAAGCTTTCTTT. Amino acid sequence: CASSSTANTEAFF. V usage is TRBV12-3 or TRBV12-4 and J usage is TRBJ1-1; D is unresolved. The CDR3 runs 13 residues. Trimming removed 4 bases at V and 2 bases at J, with 8 bases between.

The rearrangement joins TRBV11-3 to TRBJ2-1, with 10 bases matching TRBD2. The V segment lost 4 bases and the J segment 8 bases; nucleotides outside the gene matches: 8. The CDR3 runs to 15 residues. Germline CDR1 reads SGHNT; CDR2 reads YENEEA. The CDR3 here is CASSSSGRALDEQFF. The DNA for the CDR3 is TGTGCCAGCAGCTCAAGCGGGAGGGCCCTCGATGAGCAGTTCTTC.

This clone came up once. This chain links TRBV6-1 with TRBJ1-5; 12 bases fit TRBD1. Germline trimming cut 3 bases from V and 9 bases from J; bases unmatched to any gene: 3. CDR3 size: 14 residues. Germline V gene lookup returns CDR1 MNHNS and CDR2 SASEGT. The CDR3 region is CASSEGQGAWPQHF. The CDR3 nucleotides read TGTGCCAGCAGTGAGGGACAGGGGGCATGGCCCCAGCATTTT.

This clone was counted between two and nine times. The V and J genes are TRBV9 and TRBJ2-7, with a weak D call TRBD2 (6 bases). Germline V gene data show CDR1 as SGDLS and CDR2 as YYNGEE. CDR3 length: 16 amino acids. Trimming took off 3 bases at V and 0 bases at J, with 16 bases between the two ends. The CDR3 coding sequence is TGTGCCAGCAGCGCGGGACTCTTCGAAGGCTCCTACGAGCAGTACTTC. It yields the protein CASSAGLFEGSYEQYF.

This clone occurred a few times. The chain uses TRBV5-4 and TRBJ1-1; 7 bases are shared with TRBD1. Germline-derived CDR1 and CDR2 are SGHNT and YYREEE (reference sequence). Trimming cost V 4 bases and J 2 bases; bases outside gene matches: 11. There are 16 residues in the CDR3. CDR3 loop: CASSRQNRGLNTEAFF. The DNA of the CDR3 is TGTGCCAGCAGCAGACAGAACAGGGGTCTAAACACTGAAGCTTTCTTT.

V usage is TRBV6-4 and J usage is TRBJ2-2; TRBD1 matches at 7 bases. This CDR3 has 13 amino acids. The ends lost 5 bases at V and 6 bases at J; junction bases unmatched: 3. From germline, CDR1 is MRHNA and CDR2 SNTAGT. The CDR3 is CASSRDSPGELFF. CDR3 DNA: TGTGCCAGCAGTCGGGACAGCCCCGGGGAGCTGTTTTTT.

The V and J genes are TRBV28 and TRBJ2-7; 7 nucleotides match TRBD1. Losses at the gene ends were 5 bases for V and 5 bases for J; bases not matched to a gene: 15. The CDR3 covers 16 residues. CDR1 is MDHEN and CDR2 is SYDVKM in the germline V gene. CDR3 DNA: TGTGCCAGCAGTCCCTTAATCGGACAGGAAGGCGACGAGCAGTACTTC. It yields the protein CASSPLIGQEGDEQYF.

The chain carries TRBV6-5 and TRBJ1-1; the D is unclear. The CDR3 runs 14 residues. The germline V gene encodes CDR1 MNHEY and CDR2 SVGAGI. V was clipped by 6 bases and J by 1 base, with 12 bases between them. The CDR3 protein is CASRQRGTNTEAFF. CDR3 nucleotide sequence: TGTGCCAGCAGGCAGCGCGGTACGAACACTGAAGCTTTCTTT.

A single count supports this clone. One end of the junction does not line up with germline, which may come from a read error. The chain has TRBV6-5 and TRBJ2-7; 7 bases agree with TRBD1. This CDR3 contains 11 residues. Germline V CDR1 and CDR2: MNHEY, SVGAGI. The CDR3 loop reads CASLMTGTEHF. CDR3 in DNA: TGTGCCAGCCTGATGACCGGGACAGAACACTTC.